This T cell receptor beta chain was captured by sequencing in a study of Graves' ophthalmopathy and Graves' hyperthyroidism. Study in general: Blood was drawn at initial diagnosis, before any treatment.

This clonotype was counted ten times or more. Amplified material comprised TCR beta CDR3 regions derived from RNA transcripts. First-round RT-PCR used HTBI primers; second-round multiplex PCR followed. TCRdb ran MiXCR on the multiplex PCR reads and lists one entry per CDR3 protein. The table lists over 650,000 distinct CDR3 sequences, approximately 39% of them singletons. Germline CDR1 is MNHEY and CDR2 is SVGEGT. Trimming removed 2 bases from V and 0 bases from J, with 11 bases in between. This CDR3 is built from 17 residues. Moderate-to-severe activity, CAS ≥3, NOSPECS ≥4 and a duration under 3 months were seen in donors with ophthalmopathy. Clinicians diagnosed using symptoms, serum thyroxine, TRAb, thyroid ultrasound and orbital computed tomography. The starting material, approximately 10 ml of fresh peripheral blood, provided the PBMCs.

The receptor was derived from an adult man with Graves' ophthalmopathy. Sequencing input: peripheral blood. This chain connects TRBV6-2 or TRBV6-3 to TRBJ2-6; TRBD2 is a possible D gene (5 bases). CDR3 nucleotide sequence: TGTGCCAGCAGTTACGGGCTAGCCCTCTCTGGGGCCAACGTCCTGACTTTC. Translated: CASSYGLALSGANVLTF.